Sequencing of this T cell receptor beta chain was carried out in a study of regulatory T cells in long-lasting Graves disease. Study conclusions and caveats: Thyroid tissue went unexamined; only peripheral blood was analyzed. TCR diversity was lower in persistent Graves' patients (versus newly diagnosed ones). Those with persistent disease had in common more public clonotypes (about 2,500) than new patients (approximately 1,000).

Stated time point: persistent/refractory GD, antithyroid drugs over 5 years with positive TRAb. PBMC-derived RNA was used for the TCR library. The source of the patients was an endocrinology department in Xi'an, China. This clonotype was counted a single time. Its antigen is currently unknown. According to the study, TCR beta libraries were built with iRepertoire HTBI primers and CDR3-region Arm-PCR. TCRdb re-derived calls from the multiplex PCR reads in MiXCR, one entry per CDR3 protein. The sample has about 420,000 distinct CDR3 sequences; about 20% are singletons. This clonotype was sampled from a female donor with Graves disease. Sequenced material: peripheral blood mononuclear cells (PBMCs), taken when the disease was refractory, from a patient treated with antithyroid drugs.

CDR3 sequence: CASSQRQGRGGYTF. DNA for the CDR3: TGTGCCAGCAGCCAGAGACAGGGGAGGGGAGGCTACACCTTC. The genes are TRBV7-8 and TRBJ1-2; 8 bases are a match to TRBD1. Germline V gene data show CDR1 as SGHVS and CDR2 as FQNEAQ. The CDR3 is 14 residues long. V dropped 5 bases and J dropped 8; count of bases not matched to a gene: 10.